Below are 28 T cell receptor beta chains sequenced from a single sample in a study of human T cells and chemical hapten exposure. TCRdb used MiXCR to reprocess the RACE reads, holding one entry per CDR3 protein. This sample has some 89,000 distinct CDR3 sequences; about 28% occur once, and the top ten carry 10%. Described time point: patch test 3, about 24 weeks after DPC sensitization. Treatment given: therapeutic diphenylcyclopropenone sensitization with weekly scalp DPC. This sample comprised whole blood, obtained in connection with sensitization to the hapten diphenylcyclopropenone (DPC). All receptors come from a man in his forties with alopecia areata. Some clones in this sample may be carry-over from other donors' samples.

In this sample, this clonotype turned up many times. The chain is built from TRBV7-9 and TRBJ2-1; D possibly corresponds to TRBD1 (5 bases). V was cut by 5 bases and J by 8 bases, with 19 bases left in between. The CDR3 runs 15 residues. Germline assignment: CDR1 SEHNR and CDR2 FQNEAQ (reference sequence). In DNA form, the CDR3 reads TGTGCCAGCAGCCCTGGGGCCTCTAGAATCTATGAGCAGTTCTTC. This sequence encodes CASSPGASRIYEQFF.

The chain combines TRBV7-8 with TRBJ2-5; 8 nucleotides match TRBD2. Losses at the gene ends were 11 bases for V and 2 bases for J; bases not matched to a gene: 7. The CDR3 consists of 13 residues. The V gene's germline CDR1 is SGHVS and CDR2 FQNEAQ. CDR3 amino acids: CAGLLAVQETQYF. The CDR3 DNA follows: TGTGCCGGCCTACTAGCGGTTCAAGAGACCCAGTACTTC. The entire variable domain, with the rest obtained from reference TRBV7-8 and TRBJ2-5, is as follows: GAGVSQSPRYKVAKRGQDVALRCDPISGHVSLFWYQQALGQGPEFLTYFQNEAQLDKSGLPSDRFFAERPEGSVSTLKIQRTQQEDSAVYLCAGLLAVQETQYFGPGTRLLVL.

This clonotype was seen a few times. This chain connects TRBV6-1 to TRBJ2-7; D is unresolved. This CDR3 region has 15 residues. Germline V gene lookup returns CDR1 MNHNS and CDR2 SASEGT. Deletions cut 5 bases from V and 5 bases from J, with 19 bases between. The DNA of the CDR3 is TGTGCCAGCAGTTTCTCGGGCCCCCCGTGGGACGAGCAGTACTTC. Its protein is CASSFSGPPWDEQYF.

V usage is TRBV6-4 and J usage is TRBJ2-3; D unresolved. The V gene's germline CDR1 is MRHNA and CDR2 SNTAGT. The CDR3 runs 15 residues. The V gene lost 2 bases and the J gene lost 0 bases, with 9 bases spanning the gap. The CDR3 sequence is CASSDNGFSTDTQYF. The CDR3 bases are TGTGCCAGCAGTGACAACGGTTTTAGCACAGATACGCAGTATTTT.

J is TRBJ2-7 and V is TRBV20-1; 7 bases align to TRBD2. After removal of 4 bases from V and 0 bases from J, the junction contained 6 bases not matched to a gene. Germline values: CDR1 DFQATT, CDR2 SNEGSKA (reference sequence). This CDR3 comprises 14 residues. Written as DNA, the CDR3 is TGCAGTGCTAATCGCGGGGACTACTCCTACGAGCAGTACTTC. It translates to CSANRGDYSYEQYF.

In its sample, this clonotype was seen a few times. The chain combines TRBV4-2 with TRBJ2-3, with TRBD2 identical over 8 bases. J gave up 1 base and V 4 bases, and 4 bases lay outside the gene matches. Germline CDR1 and CDR2: LGHNA and YNFKEQ. The CDR3 runs 15 residues. The CDR3 loop reads CASSPAGDGTDTQYF. CDR3 in DNA: TGTGCCAGCAGCCCAGCGGGAGACGGCACAGATACGCAGTATTTT.

The V gene is TRBV4-3, the J gene TRBJ2-5, with D possibly TRBD1 on 5 matching bases. The CDR3 runs 14 residues. V lost 1 base to trimming and J lost 4 bases, with 10 bases between them. Germline values: CDR1 LGHNA, CDR2 YSLEER. The CDR3 spells CASSQGGYGETQYF. The CDR3 DNA reads as TGCGCCAGCAGCCAAGGGGGCTACGGAGAGACCCAGTACTTC.

The J gene is TRBJ2-7, the V gene TRBV13; 9 nucleotides agree with TRBD2. Germline CDR1 and CDR2: PRHDT and FYEKMQ (reference sequence). This CDR3 has 16 residues. V was clipped by 4 bases and J by 5 bases; unmatched bases: 12. The CDR3 DNA reads TGTGCCAGCAGCTCCTGGACTAGCGCGAACAACGACGAGCAGTACTTC. Residues: CASSSWTSANNDEQYF.

This chain connects TRBV5-6 to TRBJ1-6, with 9 bases identical to TRBD1. This CDR3 is built from 15 residues. CDR1 and CDR2 (germline): SGHDT, YYEEEE. With 4 bases clipped from V and 7 bases from J, the junction kept 6 bases outside the gene matches. CDR3 region: CASSMTGTGNSPLHF. CDR3 nucleotide sequence: TGTGCCAGCAGCATGACCGGGACAGGGAATTCACCCCTCCACTTT.

V usage is TRBV24-1 and J usage is TRBJ2-5; D gene uncertain. The germline V gene has CDR1 KGHDR and CDR2 SFDVKD. The length of the CDR3 is 12 residues. V was cut by 1 base and J by 6 bases, with 5 bases left in between. This chain's CDR3 is CATSDFRKTQYF. CDR3 coding DNA: TGTGCCACCAGTGATTTTAGGAAGACCCAGTACTTC.

V usage is TRBV2 and J usage is TRBJ2-7; possibly TRBD1 for D (5 bases). With 6 bases removed from V and 0 bases from J, the gap between germline ends came to 9 bases. Per the germline V gene, CDR1 is SNHLY and CDR2 is FYNNEI. The CDR3 covers 13 residues. The CDR3 reads CASRTTVSYEQYF. As DNA, the CDR3 is TGTGCCAGCAGAACGACAGTCTCCTACGAGCAGTACTTC.

This clonotype was recorded a few times. The J gene is TRBJ2-1, the V gene TRBV20-1; D uncertain. The CDR3 is made up of 10 amino acids. V lost 6 bases, J lost 6 bases, and 6 bases lay in between. Germline CDR1 DFQATT, CDR2 SNEGSKA (reference sequence). The CDR3 here is CSAMGNEQFF. The CDR3 DNA sequence: TGCAGTGCCATGGGCAATGAGCAGTTCTTC.

V gene TRBV6-6 combines with J gene TRBJ2-7; D unresolved. Germline V lookup: CDR1 MNHNY, CDR2 SVGAGI (reference sequence). The CDR3 sequence is 17 residues long. V was pared by 1 base and J by 0 bases, with 16 bases between. The CDR3: CASSYYGPGPSSYEQYF. The CDR3 DNA reads as TGTGCCAGCAGTTACTATGGCCCGGGCCCTAGCTCCTACGAGCAGTACTTC.

This sequence joins TRBV20-1 and TRBJ2-3; D uncertain. The V gene's germline CDR1 is DFQATT and CDR2 SNEGSKA (reference sequence). Trimming removed 5 bases from V and 2 bases from J, with 8 bases in between. The length of the CDR3 is 12 residues. The CDR3 DNA sequence: TGCAGTGCTGAAGGATCCACAGATACGCAGTATTTT. It specifies CSAEGSTDTQYF.

This clonotype was seen a few times. The genes are TRBV7-9 and TRBJ2-3; tentatively, D is TRBD1 (5 bases). V dropped 4 bases and J dropped 0 bases, with 14 bases sitting between them. The germline CDR1 and CDR2 sequences are SEHNR and FQNEAQ (reference sequence). The CDR3 sequence is 16 residues long. The DNA of the CDR3 is TGTGCCAGCAGCTCAGCTATGACAGCTAGCACAGATACGCAGTATTTT. Translated: CASSSAMTASTDTQYF.

This CDR3 is CASSPPLARTGRYEQYF. CDR3 in DNA: TGTGCCAGCAGCCCACCTCTGGCCCGGACAGGGCGCTACGAGCAGTACTTC. This chain joins TRBV5-6 and TRBJ2-7; 8 bases are a match to TRBD1. The germline gives CDR1 SGHDT, CDR2 YYEEEE. The V and J ends lost 4 bases and 3 bases, in that order; junction bases with no gene match: 15. This CDR3 has 17 amino acids.

CDR3 sequence reads: CASSQDRRVAGEKTQYF. The CDR3 DNA follows: TGCGCCAGCAGCCAAGATAGAAGGGTAGCGGGAGAGAAAACGCAGTATTTT. The V and J genes are TRBV4-1 and TRBJ2-3; 9 nucleotides align to TRBD2. Trimming took 0 bases from V and 9 from J; bases not matched to a gene: 13. Germline V gene data show CDR1 as MGHRA and CDR2 as YSYEKL. The CDR3 has 17 residues.

V gene TRBV18 combines with J gene TRBJ1-1; no clear D gene. Germline V gene sequence: CDR1 KGHSH, CDR2 LQKENI. Deletions cut 3 bases from V and 1 base from J, with 12 bases between. The CDR3 has 15 residues. The CDR3, as DNA: TGTGCCAGCTCACCCCTTTATTCGACGAACACTGAAGCTTTCTTT. Translation: CASSPLYSTNTEAFF.

This clonotype was counted once. The J gene is TRBJ2-7, the V gene TRBV7-9, with TRBD2 as a possible D gene (6 bases). CDR1 and CDR2 (germline): SEHNR, FQNEAQ (reference sequence). This CDR3 region has 13 residues. The V end lost 5 bases, the J end lost 4 bases, and 12 bases lay between the germline ends. CDR3 nucleotides: TGTGCCAGCAGCCAAACTAGCTGGTACGAGCAGTACTTC. This codes for CASSQTSWYEQYF.

This clonotype turned up a few times. The chain carries TRBV25-1 and TRBJ1-1, with TRBD1 as a possible D gene (5 bases). Per germline, CDR1 MGHDK and CDR2 SYGVNS. The CDR3 runs to 14 residues. V was shortened by 5 bases and J by 0 bases, with 10 bases between the two germline ends. The CDR3 DNA sequence: TGTGCCAGCAGTCTACCAGGGATGAACACTGAAGCTTTCTTT. It is translated as CASSLPGMNTEAFF.

The chain couples TRBV6-5 to TRBJ2-6, with a tentative D call TRBD1 (5 bases). The CDR3 extends over 17 amino acids. Trimming stripped 6 bases from V and 0 bases from J, with 15 bases between. In germline, CDR1 is MNHEY, CDR2 SVGAGI. The CDR3 loop reads CASRLNRIISGANVLTF. In DNA form, the CDR3 reads TGTGCCAGCAGACTTAACAGGATCATCTCTGGGGCCAACGTCCTGACTTTC.

This clonotype was detected only a few times. This rearrangement joins TRBV18 to TRBJ1-4; perhaps TRBD1 as D (5 bases). Between the trimmed V and J ends, which lost 3 bases and 3 bases, there was a span of 11 bases. In germline, CDR1 is KGHSH, CDR2 LQKENI. This CDR3 has 15 residues. The CDR3 nucleotides are TGTGCCAGCTCACCCATACCGGGACCTAATGAAAAACTGTTTTTT. It translates to CASSPIPGPNEKLFF.

This clonotype was counted between two and nine times. This chain links TRBV6-6 with TRBJ1-5; D ambiguous. Looked up from germline, CDR1 is MNHNY and CDR2 is SVGAGI (reference sequence). The V end was cut by 2 bases, the J end by 0 bases, with 5 bases between. The CDR3 has 14 amino acids. The CDR3 is CASSYGYSNQPQHF. As DNA, the CDR3 is TGTGCCAGCAGTTACGGCTATAGCAATCAGCCCCAGCATTTT.

V is TRBV20-1 and J is TRBJ2-7, with 8 bases aligning to TRBD1. Germline V gene data show CDR1 as DFQATT and CDR2 as SNEGSKA (reference sequence). V lost 3 bases to trimming and J lost 12 bases; unmatched junction nucleotides: 16. The CDR3 contains 14 residues. The CDR3, as DNA: TGCAGTGCTAGCCAGGTGACAGGGGCCTCCCGGTGGTACTTC. It encodes CSASQVTGASRWYF.

The chain recombines TRBV6-2 or TRBV6-3 with TRBJ2-1; D may be TRBD2 (6 bases). V was clipped by 6 bases and J by 8 bases, with 11 bases between them. CDR3 length equals 12 residues. Looked up from germline, CDR1 is MNHEY and CDR2 is SVGEGT. The CDR3 protein is CASRGLADEQFF. CDR3 in DNA: TGTGCCAGCAGGGGACTGGCGGATGAGCAGTTCTTC.

The rearrangement uses TRBV5-1 and TRBJ2-5; TRBD1 might be the D (5 bases). With 0 bases removed from V and 2 bases from J, the gap between germline ends came to 8 bases. The CDR3 has 14 amino acids. In germline, CDR1 is SGHRS, CDR2 YFSETQ. Written as DNA, the CDR3 is TGCGCCAGCAGCTTGGCAGGGAAGCAAGAGACCCAGTACTTC. This sequence encodes CASSLAGKQETQYF.

This clonotype was seen more than once but under ten times. V and J are TRBV12-3 or TRBV12-4 and TRBJ2-7; D is uncertain. The CDR3 runs to 11 residues. V lost 4 bases and J 9 bases, leaving 10 bases between the germline ends. The CDR3 DNA is TGTGCCAGCAGTTCCAGTTTGCGGCAGTACTTC. This codes for CASSSSLRQYF.

This clonotype was recorded a few times. The chain is built from TRBV12-3 or TRBV12-4 and TRBJ1-5; tentatively, D is TRBD1 (5 bases). This CDR3 is 14 amino acids long. Trimming took 7 bases from V and 3 from J, leaving 13 bases between them. The CDR3, as DNA: TGTGCCAGCAAAATGGGACGATTCAATCAGCCCCAGCATTTT. It is translated as CASKMGRFNQPQHF.